This paragraph reports one T cell receptor beta chain. This sample stems from a study of blood T cell repertoires in COVID-19. Study overall: Collection of acute and convalescent COVID-19 samples took place in the United States, Italy and Spain.

TCRdb's table, derived via immunoSEQ multiplex PCR, lists solely in-frame clones and lacks some. Found here are around 220,000 clones, 88% of them singletons; the top ten hold roughly 14%. Individuals drawn from approximately 26 US areas were roughly 18 to 95 years old. V was shortened by 2 bases and J by 4 bases, with 8 bases between the two germline ends. CDR3 size: 13 residues. Germline V CDR1 and CDR2: LNHDA, SQIVND (reference sequence). Sequences were obtained from PBMCs or T cells enriched from blood (not recorded which). The sequence derives from a woman between 45 and 65 years old with acute COVID-19. The chain employs TRBV19 and TRBJ1-1; D gene unclear. The CDR3 spells CASSISLGTEAFF. DNA for the CDR3: TGTGCCAGTAGTATATCCCTCGGCACTGAAGCTTTCTTT.